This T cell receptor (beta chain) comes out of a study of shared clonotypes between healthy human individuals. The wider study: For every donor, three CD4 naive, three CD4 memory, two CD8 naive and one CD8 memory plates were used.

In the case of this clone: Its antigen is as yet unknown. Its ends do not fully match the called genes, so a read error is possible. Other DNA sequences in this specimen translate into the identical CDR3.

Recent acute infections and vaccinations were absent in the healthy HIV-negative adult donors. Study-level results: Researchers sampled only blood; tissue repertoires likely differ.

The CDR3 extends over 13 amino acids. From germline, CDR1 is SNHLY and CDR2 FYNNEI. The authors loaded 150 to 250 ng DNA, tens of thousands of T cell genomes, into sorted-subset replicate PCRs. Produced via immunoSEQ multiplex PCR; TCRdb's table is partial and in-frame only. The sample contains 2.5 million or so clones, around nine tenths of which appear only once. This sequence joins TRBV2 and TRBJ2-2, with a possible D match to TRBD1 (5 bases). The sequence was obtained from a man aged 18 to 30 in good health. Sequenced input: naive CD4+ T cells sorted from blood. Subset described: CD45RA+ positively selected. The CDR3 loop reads CASSEAGTGELFF. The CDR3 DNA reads TGTGCTAGCAGTGAGGCAGGGACCGGGGAGCTGTTTTTT.